The 7 T cell receptor beta chains below were found in one sample sequenced in a study of response to subunit inactivated influenza vaccine. One entry per CDR3 protein results from TCRdb running MiXCR on the RT-PCR reads. The sample carries around 320,000 distinct CDR3 sequences, 20% to 25% recorded once. The sequencing here drew on PBMCs from blood, taken about 20 months after vaccination. The receptors come from a man in his fifties or sixties who received an inactivated influenza vaccine.

V and J are TRBV20-1 and TRBJ2-3, with D possibly matching TRBD1 (6 bases). CDR1 is DFQATT and CDR2 is SNEGSKA in the germline V gene (reference sequence). CDR3 length: 11 residues. The CDR3 DNA follows: TGCAGGCCGACAGGCCCAGATACGCAGTATTTT. It encodes CRPTGPDTQYF.

This clonotype was picked up a small number of times. V and J are TRBV10-3 and TRBJ2-4; 11 bases map to TRBD1. With V trimmed by 4 bases and J by 7 bases, 0 bases remained unmatched. CDR3 length equals 13 residues. Germline V gene lookup returns CDR1 ENHRY and CDR2 SYGVKD. CDR3 nucleotide sequence: TGTGCCATCAGTGGGGACAGGGGGAACATTCAGTACTTC. This encodes CAISGDRGNIQYF.

This clonotype was observed a handful of times. The chain carries TRBV12-3 or TRBV12-4 and TRBJ1-1; D is undetermined. The germline V and J ends were trimmed by 7 bases and 1 base, with 13 bases remaining between them. CDR3 length: 14 amino acids. The CDR3 nucleotides read TGTGCCAGCAAAGAAATGATTTCGAACACTGAAGCTTTCTTT. It specifies CASKEMISNTEAFF.

Only one count was recorded for this clonotype. The CDR3 coding sequence is TGCAGTGCTAGCCCCCCCGCGGGCGCCTACGAGCAGTACTTC. This codes for CSASPPAGAYEQYF. The rearrangement joins TRBV20-1 to TRBJ2-7, with a weak D call TRBD2 (5 bases). The CDR3 runs to 14 residues. Trimming shortened V by 3 bases and J by 2 bases, and 14 bases separated the two germline ends. Germline CDR1 and CDR2: DFQATT and SNEGSKA (reference sequence).

This clonotype was detected ten times or more. This chain connects TRBV10-3 to TRBJ1-1; D unclear. CDR1 ENHRY and CDR2 SYGVKD come from the germline V gene. This CDR3 has 13 amino acids. The V gene lost 0 bases and the J gene lost 6 bases, with 8 bases spanning the gap. CDR3 nucleotides: TGTGCCATCAGTGAGTCGCTTACGCCTGAAGCTTTCTTT. This translates into CAISESLTPEAFF.

This clonotype occurred a few times. DNA of the CDR3: TGTGCCAGCAGCCAAGACTCGGGGACAGCTAACTATGGCTACACCTTC. Residues: CASSQDSGTANYGYTF. The chain links TRBV3-1 to TRBJ1-2; TRBD1 agrees at 7 bases. After removal of 0 bases from V and 0 bases from J, the junction contained 4 bases not matched to a gene. CDR3 length equals 16 residues. Germline V gives CDR1 LGHDT, CDR2 YNNKEL (reference sequence).

This clonotype was found a few times. The chain links TRBV4-2 to TRBJ1-5; 7 nucleotides match TRBD1. CDR1 and CDR2 from the germline V gene are LGHNA and YNFKEQ. V was clipped by 5 bases and J by 0 bases; unmatched bases: 7. The CDR3 consists of 16 residues. In nucleotides, the CDR3 is TGTGCCAGCAGCAAAACCGGGACAGATAGCAATCAGCCCCAGCATTTT. This codes for CASSKTGTDSNQPQHF.